This passage covers 18 T cell receptor beta chains from one sample sequenced in a study of shared clonotypes between healthy human individuals. Selected positively for CCR7 and CD45RO-negative, naive CD8 cells excluded terminally differentiated effector memory CD45RA+ cells. Data came from immunoSEQ multiplex PCR; TCRdb stores just in-frame clones and leaves some out. The table includes about 820,000 clones, roughly 92% detected once. The sample was naive CD8+ T cells sorted from blood. The receptors here all came from a man aged 25 to 40 in good health.

The rearrangement links TRBV11-2 to TRBJ1-1, with no clear D. Per the germline V gene, CDR1 is SGHAT and CDR2 is FQNNGV. The V and J ends lost 2 bases and 3 bases respectively, with 19 bases between them. The CDR3 extends over 17 amino acids. The CDR3: CASSLFVEDGGDTEAFF. The CDR3 nucleotides read TGTGCCAGCAGCTTATTCGTAGAAGACGGCGGAGACACTGAAGCTTTCTTT.

The J gene is TRBJ2-3, the V gene TRBV19, with D unresolved. Germline-derived CDR1 and CDR2 are LNHDA and SQIVND (reference sequence). This CDR3 has 14 residues. Trimming cost V 7 bases and J 6 bases, with 17 bases left between them. CDR3 region: CASTEFSHSDTQYF. The CDR3 DNA reads as TGTGCCAGTACTGAGTTTTCCCATTCGGATACGCAGTATTTT.

In DNA, the CDR3 is TGTGCCAGCAGCCTCCATAATGAAAAACTGTTTTTT. It translates to CASSLHNEKLFF. The rearrangement joins TRBV7-8 to TRBJ1-4; no firm D call. The germline V gene encodes CDR1 SGHVS and CDR2 FQNEAQ. The CDR3 consists of 12 residues. V was shortened by 5 bases and J by 4 bases, with 5 bases between the two germline ends.

This clone was counted once. The chain carries TRBV29-1 and TRBJ2-3; weak D call: TRBD2 (5 bases). CDR1 and CDR2 (germline): SQVTM, ANQGSEA. Between the trimmed V and J ends, which lost 6 bases and 2 bases, there was a span of 18 bases. The CDR3 has 15 residues. CDR3 residues: CSVEAQPEYTDTQYF. The CDR3 DNA reads as TGCAGCGTGGAGGCCCAACCTGAATACACAGATACGCAGTATTTT.

For the CDR3, the DNA is TGTGCCAGCAGCGAAGGACAGGGGGCGAGGAGGGGAGCCTCTGAAGCTTTCTTT. This translates into CASSEGQGARRGASEAFF. V usage is TRBV7-9 and J usage is TRBJ1-1; 11 bases are shared with TRBD1. The CDR3 extends over 18 amino acids. CDR1 and CDR2 (germline): SEHNR, FQNEAQ (reference sequence). The junction had 17 bases not matched to a gene; V was cut back by 5 bases and J by 6 bases. Full variable domain (remainder filled in from reference TRBV7-9 and TRBJ1-1): DTGVSQNPRHKITKRGQNVTFRCDPISEHNRLYWYRQTLGQGPEFLTYFQNEAQLEKSRLLSDRFSAERPKGSFSTLEIQRTEQGDSAMYLCASSEGQGARRGASEAFFGQGTRLTVV.

This sequence joins TRBV29-1 and TRBJ2-2, with D unresolved. Trimming stripped 5 bases from V and 0 bases from J, with 7 bases between. Germline CDR1 reads SQVTM; CDR2 reads ANQGSEA. The length of the CDR3 is 13 residues. The CDR3, as DNA: TGCAGCGTTCACGAAACGAACACCGGGGAGCTGTTTTTT. As protein: CSVHETNTGELFF.

J is TRBJ1-3 and V is TRBV7-9; a possible D gene is TRBD1 (5 bases). The CDR3 loop spans 18 amino acids. The germline V gene encodes CDR1 SEHNR and CDR2 FQNEAQ (reference sequence). Trimming shortened V by 2 bases and J by 2 bases, and 19 bases separated the two germline ends. CDR3 in DNA: TGTGCCAGCAGCTTATTCCCCACGGGAGGGGTGACTGGAAACACCATATATTTT. It is translated as CASSLFPTGGVTGNTIYF.

The chain combines TRBV18 with TRBJ2-3, with D perhaps TRBD2 (5 bases). The CDR3 is 14 amino acids. Trimming cost V 6 bases and J 1 base, with 11 bases left between them. Germline V gene lookup returns CDR1 KGHSH and CDR2 LQKENI. CDR3 in DNA: TGTGCCAGCTCCTCCGAGGGCGGCACAGATACGCAGTATTTT. Amino acids: CASSSEGGTDTQYF.

There are a few counts of this clone. The chain links TRBV7-3 to TRBJ2-1; 7 bases agree with TRBD2. CDR1 SGHTA and CDR2 FQGTGA come from the germline V gene. The CDR3 totals 14 residues. V was pared by 2 bases and J by 9 bases, with 7 bases of the junction left unmatched. CDR3 sequence reads: CASSLGMSGGEQFF. The DNA of the CDR3 is TGTGCCAGCAGCTTAGGGATGTCGGGAGGTGAGCAGTTCTTC.

The rearrangement joins TRBV30 to TRBJ1-1; D gene uncertain. CDR1 and CDR2 (germline): GTSNPN, SVGIG (reference sequence). This CDR3 has 14 residues. Trimming cost V 1 base and J 5 bases, with 14 bases left between them. CDR3 in DNA: TGTGCCTGGAGTGCACAATCGGGGTGGACTGAAGCTTTCTTT. The encoded protein is CAWSAQSGWTEAFF.

The gene calls are TRBV11-2 and TRBJ2-3; 9 bases line up with TRBD2. Germline V gene lookup returns CDR1 SGHAT and CDR2 FQNNGV. This CDR3 region has 15 residues. V shed 5 bases, J shed 4 bases, and the junction held 7 bases outside the gene matches. CDR3 nucleotides: TGTGCCAGCAGCGTAATAGCGGGAGCAGCAGATACGCAGTATTTT. Protein product: CASSVIAGAADTQYF.

The V and J genes are TRBV29-1 and TRBJ1-4, with D maybe TRBD1 (5 bases). Germline V lookup: CDR1 SQVTM, CDR2 ANQGSEA. This CDR3 spans 14 amino acids. V dropped 1 base and J dropped 8 bases, with 14 bases sitting between them. For the CDR3, the DNA is TGCAGCGTTGAAGTCGCGGGGGGTATGGAAAAACTGTTTTTT. Its translation: CSVEVAGGMEKLFF.

This clone came up once. This sequence joins TRBV27 and TRBJ2-1; D is undetermined. In germline, CDR1 is MNHEY, CDR2 SMNVEV (reference sequence). This CDR3 has 12 residues. V shed 3 bases and J shed 8 bases, with 8 bases lying between them. The CDR3 DNA reads TGTGCCAGCAGTTTTGGTAGTGATGAGCAGTTCTTC. Its protein is CASSFGSDEQFF.

This rearrangement joins TRBV5-1 to TRBJ2-2; 9 bases are shared with TRBD2. This CDR3 region has 16 residues. The germline V gene has CDR1 SGHRS and CDR2 YFSETQ. V shed 1 base and J 2 bases; nucleotides not matched to a gene: 3. The CDR3 DNA sequence: TGCGCCAGCAGCTTGAGTCTAGCGGGAAACACCGGGGAGCTGTTTTTT. It yields the protein CASSLSLAGNTGELFF.

The CDR3 nucleotides read TGTGCCAGCAGTGAAGAACTAGCGGGAGACGAGCAGTACTTC. It translates to CASSEELAGDEQYF. The chain combines TRBV6-1 with TRBJ2-7, with TRBD2 matching over 11 bases. From germline, CDR1 is MNHNS and CDR2 SASEGT. Trimming cost V 1 base and J 5 bases; bases outside gene matches: 1. The CDR3 is 14 amino acids.

V gene TRBV28 combines with J gene TRBJ1-1, with D unclear. V was pared by 7 bases and J by 1 base, with 13 bases between. Per the germline V gene, CDR1 is MDHEN and CDR2 is SYDVKM. The CDR3 has 14 residues. The CDR3 bases are TGTGCCAGCATCCCGACGGTTTCGAACACTGAAGCTTTCTTT. Protein product: CASIPTVSNTEAFF.

This sequence joins TRBV4-3 and TRBJ2-7, with 7 bases aligning to TRBD1. J gave up 1 base and V 1 base, and 4 bases lay outside the gene matches. In germline, CDR1 is LGHNA, CDR2 YSLEER. This CDR3 is built from 15 residues. CDR3: CASSQGGQKSYEQYF. CDR3 coding DNA: TGCGCCAGCAGCCAAGGGGGACAGAAGTCCTACGAGCAGTACTTC.

This chain connects TRBV4-1 to TRBJ2-5; possibly TRBD2 for D (6 bases). The V and J ends lost 3 bases and 5 bases respectively, with 16 bases between them. Looked up from germline, CDR1 is MGHRA and CDR2 is YSYEKL. CDR3 size: 15 residues. The CDR3 nucleotides read TGCGCCAGCAGCCAGGAGGGAGTTAGAGGGGAGACCCAGTACTTC. Translated: CASSQEGVRGETQYF.